A single sample is the source of the 5 T cell receptor beta chains below, sequenced in a study of control samples from healthy donors and cancer patients. The assay was immunoSEQ multiplex PCR, and TCRdb's table has in-frame clones only and misses some. The sample lists tens of thousands of clones, over 85% occurring once. Sequenced sample: blood. The receptors stem from a man in his forties or fifties in good health.

This sequence joins TRBV3-1 (or the pseudogene TRBV3-2) and TRBJ2-1, with TRBD2 identical over 9 bases. The germline V gene has CDR1 LGHDT and CDR2 YNNKEL (reference sequence). CDR3 length: 15 residues. Trimming at V came to 3 bases and at J to 6 bases, leaving 6 bases not matched to a gene. CDR3 DNA: TGTGCCAGCAGCCAGCGGGGTAGCGGGGGCAATGAGCAGTTCTTC. The encoded protein is CASSQRGSGGNEQFF.

CDR3 bases: TGTGCCAGCAGCTTATCCTCTTCCGATACGCAGTATTTT. Translation gives CASSLSSSDTQYF. The gene calls are TRBV7-6 and TRBJ2-3; D uncertain. Trimming cost V 2 bases and J 6 bases, with 9 bases left between them. This CDR3 contains 13 residues. Germline V lookup: CDR1 SGHVS, CDR2 FNYEAQ.

The V gene is TRBV27, the J gene TRBJ2-1; TRBD1 or TRBD2 may be the D gene (5 bases each). Germline V gene sequence: CDR1 MNHEY, CDR2 SMNVEV (reference sequence). The CDR3 has 13 residues. Trimming cost V 2 bases and J 8 bases, with 10 bases left between them. The CDR3 region is CASSLMGTDEQFF. In DNA, the CDR3 is TGTGCCAGCAGTTTAATGGGGACCGATGAGCAGTTCTTC.

This clone was found a few times. The chain is built from TRBV6-5 and TRBJ1-2, with a weak D call TRBD1 (5 bases). The germline V gene encodes CDR1 MNHEY and CDR2 SVGAGI. Trimming left V 4 bases short and J 8 bases short, with 20 bases between. This CDR3 is built from 15 residues. The CDR3 nucleotides read TGTGCCAGCAGTTCAAAGGACGGGAACAGGAGAGGCTACACCTTC. Amino acids: CASSSKDGNRRGYTF.

This clone was recorded once. This rearrangement joins TRBV7-7 to TRBJ2-7; 8 bases are shared with TRBD1. Trimming at V came to 6 bases and at J to 0 bases, leaving 7 bases not matched to a gene. Germline-derived CDR1 and CDR2 are SSHAT and FNYEAQ (reference sequence). This CDR3 has 15 amino acids. CDR3 protein: CASSLRQGSSYEQYF. The CDR3 DNA sequence: TGTGCCAGCAGTTTACGACAGGGGAGCTCCTACGAGCAGTACTTC.